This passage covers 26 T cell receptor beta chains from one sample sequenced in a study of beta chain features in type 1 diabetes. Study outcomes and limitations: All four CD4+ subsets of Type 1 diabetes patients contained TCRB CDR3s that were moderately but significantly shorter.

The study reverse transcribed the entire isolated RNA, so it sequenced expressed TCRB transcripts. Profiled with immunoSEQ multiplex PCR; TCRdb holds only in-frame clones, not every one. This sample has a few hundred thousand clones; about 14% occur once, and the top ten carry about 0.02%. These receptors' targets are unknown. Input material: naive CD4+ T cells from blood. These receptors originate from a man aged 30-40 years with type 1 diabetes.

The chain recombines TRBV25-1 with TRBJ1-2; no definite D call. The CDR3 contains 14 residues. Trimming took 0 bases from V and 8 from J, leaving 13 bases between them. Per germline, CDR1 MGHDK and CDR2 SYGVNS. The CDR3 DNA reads TGTGCCAGCAGTGAATACACCCCTCGAGGAGGCTACACCTTC. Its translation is CASSEYTPRGGYTF.

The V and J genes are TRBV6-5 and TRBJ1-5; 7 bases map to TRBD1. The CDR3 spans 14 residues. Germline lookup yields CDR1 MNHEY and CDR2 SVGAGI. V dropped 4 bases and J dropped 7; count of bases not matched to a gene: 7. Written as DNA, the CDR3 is TGTGCCAGCAGTTCGTCTACAGGGGTACAGCCCCAGCATTTT. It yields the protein CASSSSTGVQPQHF.

DNA for the CDR3: TGTGCCAGTGCCTCGGCGGGAGGGCCCCTCGGGGAGACCCAGTACTTC. It encodes CASASAGGPLGETQYF. The V gene is TRBV19, the J gene TRBJ2-5, with 9 bases fitting TRBD2. Unmatched junction bases numbered 15, after V lost 8 bases and J lost 5 bases. The CDR3 sequence is 16 residues long. Germline assignment: CDR1 LNHDA and CDR2 SQIVND (reference sequence).

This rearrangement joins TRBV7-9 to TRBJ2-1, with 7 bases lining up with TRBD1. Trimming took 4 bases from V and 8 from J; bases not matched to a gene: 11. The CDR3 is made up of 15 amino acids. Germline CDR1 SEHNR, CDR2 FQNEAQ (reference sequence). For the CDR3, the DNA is TGTGCCAGCAGCTCCACGGGACAGAGAGGGGATGAGCAGTTCTTC. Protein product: CASSSTGQRGDEQFF. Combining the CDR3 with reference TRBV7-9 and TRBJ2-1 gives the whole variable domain DTGVSQNPRHKITKRGQNVTFRCDPISEHNRLYWYRQTLGQGPEFLTYFQNEAQLEKSRLLSDRFSAERPKGSFSTLEIQRTEQGDSAMYLCASSSTGQRGDEQFFGPGTRLTVL.

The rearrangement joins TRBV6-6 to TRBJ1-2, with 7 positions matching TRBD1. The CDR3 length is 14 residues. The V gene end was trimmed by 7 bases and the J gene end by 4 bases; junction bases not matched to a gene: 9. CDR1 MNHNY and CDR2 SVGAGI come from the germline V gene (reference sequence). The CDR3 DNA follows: TGTGCCAGCATCGGGACAGAGGGACCCTATGGCTACACCTTC. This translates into CASIGTEGPYGYTF.

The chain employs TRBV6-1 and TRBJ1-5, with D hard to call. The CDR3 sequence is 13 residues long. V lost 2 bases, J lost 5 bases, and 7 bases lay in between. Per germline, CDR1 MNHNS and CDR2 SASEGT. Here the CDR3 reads CASSEYSDQPQHF. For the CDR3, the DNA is TGTGCCAGCAGTGAATACAGTGATCAGCCCCAGCATTTT.

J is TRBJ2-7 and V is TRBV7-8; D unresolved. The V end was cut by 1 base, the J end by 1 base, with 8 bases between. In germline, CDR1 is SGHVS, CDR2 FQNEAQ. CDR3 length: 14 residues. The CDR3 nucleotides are TGTGCCAGCAGCTTAGTTGAGATGTCCTACGAGCAGTACTTC. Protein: CASSLVEMSYEQYF.

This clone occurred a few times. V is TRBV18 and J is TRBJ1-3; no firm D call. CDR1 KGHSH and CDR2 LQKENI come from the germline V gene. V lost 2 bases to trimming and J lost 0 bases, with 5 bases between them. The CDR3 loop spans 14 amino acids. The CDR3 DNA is TGTGCCAGCTCACCAGCAGGCTCTGGAAACACCATATATTTT. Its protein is CASSPAGSGNTIYF. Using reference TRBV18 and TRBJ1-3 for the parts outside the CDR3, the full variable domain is NAGVMQNPRHLVRRRGQEARLRCSPMKGHSHVYWYRQLPEEGLKFMVYLQKENIIDESGMPKERFSAEFPKEGPSILRIQQVVRGDSAAYFCASSPAGSGNTIYFGEGSWLTVV.

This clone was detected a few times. The CDR3 sequence is CAWSEGFGNTIYF. The CDR3 DNA reads TGTGCCTGGAGCGAGGGTTTTGGAAACACCATATATTTT. The chain links TRBV30 to TRBJ1-3; the D is unclear. The CDR3 spans 13 residues. CDR1 and CDR2 (germline): GTSNPN, SVGIG (reference sequence). Between the trimmed V and J ends, which lost 3 bases and 3 bases, there was a span of 9 bases.

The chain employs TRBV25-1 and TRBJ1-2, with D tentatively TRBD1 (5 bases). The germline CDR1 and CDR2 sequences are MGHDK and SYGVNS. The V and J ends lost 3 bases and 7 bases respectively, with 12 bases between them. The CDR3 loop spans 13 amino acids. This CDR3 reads CASSDQTGSGYTF. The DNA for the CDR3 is TGTGCCAGCAGTGATCAAACAGGTTCTGGCTACACCTTC.

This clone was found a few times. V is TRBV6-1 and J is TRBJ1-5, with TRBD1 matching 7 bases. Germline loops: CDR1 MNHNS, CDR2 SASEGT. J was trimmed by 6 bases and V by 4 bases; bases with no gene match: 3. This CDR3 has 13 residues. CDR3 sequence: CASSVDRAQPQHF. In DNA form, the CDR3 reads TGTGCCAGCAGTGTTGACAGGGCTCAGCCCCAGCATTTT.

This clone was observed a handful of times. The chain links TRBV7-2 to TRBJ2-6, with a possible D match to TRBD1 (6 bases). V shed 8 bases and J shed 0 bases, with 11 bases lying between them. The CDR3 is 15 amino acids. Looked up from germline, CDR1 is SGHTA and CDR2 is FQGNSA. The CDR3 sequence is CASPQGPSGANVLTF. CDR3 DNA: TGTGCCAGCCCCCAGGGGCCCTCTGGGGCCAACGTCCTGACTTTC. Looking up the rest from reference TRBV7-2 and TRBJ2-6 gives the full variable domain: GAGVSQSPSNKVTEKGKDVELRCDPISGHTALYWYRQSLGQGLEFLIYFQGNSAPDKSGLPSDRFSAERTGGSVSTLTIQRTQQEDSAVYLCASPQGPSGANVLTFGAGSRLTVL.

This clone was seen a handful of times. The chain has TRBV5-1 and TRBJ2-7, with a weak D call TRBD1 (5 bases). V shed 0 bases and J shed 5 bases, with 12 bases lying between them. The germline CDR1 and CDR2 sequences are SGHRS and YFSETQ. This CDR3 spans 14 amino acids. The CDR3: CASSLAGRVDEQYF. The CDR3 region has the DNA TGCGCCAGCAGCTTGGCCGGCAGGGTGGACGAGCAGTACTTC.

The chain's CDR3 is CASSDWTGEYEQYF. For the CDR3, the DNA is TGTGCCAGCAGTGATTGGACAGGGGAATACGAGCAGTACTTC. V is TRBV6-1 and J is TRBJ2-7; 9 bases map to TRBD1. The CDR3 contains 14 residues. V lost 3 bases to trimming and J lost 4 bases; unmatched junction nucleotides: 4. The germline gives CDR1 MNHNS, CDR2 SASEGT.

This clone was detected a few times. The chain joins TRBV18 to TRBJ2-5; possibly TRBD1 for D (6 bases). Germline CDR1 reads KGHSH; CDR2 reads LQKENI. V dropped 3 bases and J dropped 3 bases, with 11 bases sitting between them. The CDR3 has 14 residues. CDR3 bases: TGTGCCAGCTCACCCCTTCAGGGGAAAGAGACCCAGTACTTC. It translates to CASSPLQGKETQYF. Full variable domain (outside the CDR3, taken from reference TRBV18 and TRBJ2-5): NAGVMQNPRHLVRRRGQEARLRCSPMKGHSHVYWYRQLPEEGLKFMVYLQKENIIDESGMPKERFSAEFPKEGPSILRIQQVVRGDSAAYFCASSPLQGKETQYFGPGTRLLVL.

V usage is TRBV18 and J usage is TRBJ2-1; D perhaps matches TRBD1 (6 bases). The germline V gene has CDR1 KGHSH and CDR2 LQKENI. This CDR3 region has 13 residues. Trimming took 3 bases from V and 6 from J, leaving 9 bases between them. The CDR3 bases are TGTGCCAGCTCACCGCAGGGGAGCAATGAGCAGTTCTTC. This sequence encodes CASSPQGSNEQFF.

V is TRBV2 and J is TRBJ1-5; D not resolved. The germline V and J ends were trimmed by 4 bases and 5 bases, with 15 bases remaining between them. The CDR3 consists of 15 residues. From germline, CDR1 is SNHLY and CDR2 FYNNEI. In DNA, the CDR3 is TGTGCCAGCAGTGGTACAACATCGGAGGATCAGCCCCAGCATTTT. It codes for CASSGTTSEDQPQHF. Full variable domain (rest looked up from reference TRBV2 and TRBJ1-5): EPEVTQTPSHQVTQMGQEVILRCVPISNHLYFYWYRQILGQKVEFLVSFYNNEISEKSEIFDDQFSVERPDGSNFTLKIRSTKLEDSAMYFCASSGTTSEDQPQHFGDGTRLSIL.

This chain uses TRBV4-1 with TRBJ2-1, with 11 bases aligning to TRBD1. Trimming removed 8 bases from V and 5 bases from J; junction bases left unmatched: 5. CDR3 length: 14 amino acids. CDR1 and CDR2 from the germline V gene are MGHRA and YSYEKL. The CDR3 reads CASHRTGGHNEQFF. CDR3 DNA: TGCGCCAGCCACCGGACAGGGGGCCACAATGAGCAGTTCTTC.

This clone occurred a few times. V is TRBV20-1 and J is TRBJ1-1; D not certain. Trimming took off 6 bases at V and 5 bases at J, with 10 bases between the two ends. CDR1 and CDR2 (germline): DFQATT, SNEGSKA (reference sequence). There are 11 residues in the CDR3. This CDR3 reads CSAPRATEAFF. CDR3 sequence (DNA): TGCAGTGCCCCAAGAGCGACTGAAGCTTTCTTT.

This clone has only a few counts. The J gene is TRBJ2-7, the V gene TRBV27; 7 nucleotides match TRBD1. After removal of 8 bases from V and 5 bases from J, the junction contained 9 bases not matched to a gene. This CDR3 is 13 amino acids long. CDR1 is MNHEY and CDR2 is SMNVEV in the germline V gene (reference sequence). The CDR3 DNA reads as TGTGCCAGCGGGAGACAGGGTGCGGACGAGCAGTACTTC. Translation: CASGRQGADEQYF.

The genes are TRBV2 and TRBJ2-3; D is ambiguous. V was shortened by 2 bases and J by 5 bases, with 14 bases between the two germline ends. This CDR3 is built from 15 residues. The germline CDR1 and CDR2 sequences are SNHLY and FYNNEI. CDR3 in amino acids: CASSERSGREDTQYF. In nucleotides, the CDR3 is TGTGCCAGCAGTGAAAGGTCGGGTCGTGAAGATACGCAGTATTTT.

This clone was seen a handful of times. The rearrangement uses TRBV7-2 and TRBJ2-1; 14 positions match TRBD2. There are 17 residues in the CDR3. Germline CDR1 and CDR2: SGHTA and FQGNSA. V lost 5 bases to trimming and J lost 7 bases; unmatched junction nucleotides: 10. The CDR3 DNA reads TGTGCCAGCAGCCCCCCCGCCGGGACTAGCGGGAGTAATGAGCAGTTCTTC. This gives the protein CASSPPAGTSGSNEQFF.

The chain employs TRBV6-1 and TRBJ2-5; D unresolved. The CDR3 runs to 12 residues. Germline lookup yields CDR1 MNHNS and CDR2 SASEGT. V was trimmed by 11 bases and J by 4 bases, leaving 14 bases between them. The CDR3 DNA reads TGTGCCGCCCAATGGGCTTCAGAGACCCAGTACTTC. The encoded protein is CAAQWASETQYF.

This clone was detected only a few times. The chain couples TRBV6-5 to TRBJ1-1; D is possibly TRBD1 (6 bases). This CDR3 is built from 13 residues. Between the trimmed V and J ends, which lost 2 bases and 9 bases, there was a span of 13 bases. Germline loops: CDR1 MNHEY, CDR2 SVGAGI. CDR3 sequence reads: CASSYIGQGKAFF. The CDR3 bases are TGTGCCAGCAGTTACATTGGGCAGGGGAAAGCTTTCTTT.

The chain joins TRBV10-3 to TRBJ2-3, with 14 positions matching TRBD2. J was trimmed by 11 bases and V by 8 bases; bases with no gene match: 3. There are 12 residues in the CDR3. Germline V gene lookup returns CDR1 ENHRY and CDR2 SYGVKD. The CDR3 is CAIGGTSGGQYF. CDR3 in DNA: TGTGCCATCGGGGGGACTAGCGGGGGGCAGTATTTT.

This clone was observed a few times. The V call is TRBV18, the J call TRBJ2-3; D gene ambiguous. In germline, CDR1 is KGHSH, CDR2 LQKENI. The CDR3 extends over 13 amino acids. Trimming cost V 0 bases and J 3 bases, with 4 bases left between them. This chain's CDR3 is CASSPPLTDTQYF. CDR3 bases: TGTGCCAGCTCACCACCGCTAACAGATACGCAGTATTTT. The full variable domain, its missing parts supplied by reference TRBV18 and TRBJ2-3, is NAGVMQNPRHLVRRRGQEARLRCSPMKGHSHVYWYRQLPEEGLKFMVYLQKENIIDESGMPKERFSAEFPKEGPSILRIQQVVRGDSAAYFCASSPPLTDTQYFGPGTRLTVL.